The 18 T cell receptor beta chains presented below share a single source sample, sequenced in a study of cytomegalovirus exposure and HLA in healthy donors. This PCR relied on a set of 60 Vbeta primers and 13 Jbeta primers. Clones were read by immunoSEQ multiplex PCR, and TCRdb kept only the in-frame ones, dropping some. The data contain 160,000 or so clones, around three quarters of them singletons. Input material: PBMCs. These TCRs come from a woman aged 40 to 55 in good health and CMV-seronegative.

V gene TRBV5-8 combines with J gene TRBJ2-7; D is unresolved. The V end was cut by 1 base, the J end by 3 bases, with 8 bases between. Germline V lookup: CDR1 SGHTS, CDR2 YDEGEE. The CDR3 length is 13 residues. CDR3 nucleotides: TGTGCCAGCAGCTTGTTCTCTCTCTACGAGCAGTACTTC. Amino acids: CASSLFSLYEQYF.

The genes are TRBV6-6 and TRBJ2-5; TRBD2 aligns across 7 bases. The DNA end lines up better with TRBJ2-7; the J call may be wrong. CDR3 length equals 16 residues. Germline V lookup: CDR1 MNHNY, CDR2 SVGAGI (reference sequence). In nucleotides, the CDR3 is TGTGCCAGCAGTTATGGCCTAGCGGAAAGCTCCTACGAGCAGTACTTC. Translating gives CASSYGLAESSYEQYF.

The chain couples TRBV19 to TRBJ1-3; a possible D gene is TRBD1 (5 bases). V dropped 5 bases and J dropped 0 bases, with 14 bases sitting between them. The CDR3 is 16 amino acids. Germline CDR1 and CDR2: LNHDA and SQIVND (reference sequence). In DNA, the CDR3 is TGTGCCAGTAGTCCTCCTGGGACTGCCTCTGGAAACACCATATATTTT. It is translated as CASSPPGTASGNTIYF. Variable domain in full (rest from reference TRBV19 and TRBJ1-3): DGGITQSPKYLFRKEGQNVTLSCEQNLNHDAMYWYRQDPGQGLRLIYYSQIVNDFQKGDIAEGYSVSREKKESFPLTVTSAQKNPTAFYLCASSPPGTASGNTIYFGEGSWLTVV.

This chain connects TRBV28 to TRBJ2-3; TRBD2 matches at 14 bases. Trimming took 1 base from V and 3 from J; bases not matched to a gene: 3. CDR1 and CDR2 from the germline V gene are MDHEN and SYDVKM. This CDR3 is 17 amino acids long. The CDR3 loop reads CASSLYGLAGGTDTQYF. CDR3 nucleotide sequence: TGTGCCAGCAGTTTATATGGACTAGCGGGAGGAACAGATACGCAGTATTTT.

This rearrangement joins TRBV11-3 to TRBJ2-1, with 11 nucleotides matching TRBD2. Germline CDR1 is SGHNT and CDR2 is YENEEA. V lost 5 bases to trimming and J lost 9 bases; unmatched junction nucleotides: 12. The CDR3 consists of 16 residues. CDR3 in DNA: TGTGCCAGCAGCCTTAGGGCTAGCGGGGGGCCGGCTGAGCAGTTCTTC. This sequence encodes CASSLRASGGPAEQFF.

The chain carries TRBV19 and TRBJ1-1; D is perhaps TRBD1 (5 bases). Germline CDR1 is LNHDA and CDR2 is SQIVND (reference sequence). The CDR3 is 13 amino acids. Trimming cost V 7 bases and J 9 bases, with 18 bases left between them. The DNA for the CDR3 is TGTGCCAGTATCGTGACCTTGGGGGGAAAAGCTTTCTTT. Residues: CASIVTLGGKAFF.

The chain has TRBV9 and TRBJ2-1; D unclear. Germline CDR1 is SGDLS and CDR2 is YYNGEE. V was pared by 0 bases and J by 4 bases, with 5 bases between. This CDR3 region has 13 residues. The CDR3 here is CASSVVEYNEQFF. CDR3 DNA: TGTGCCAGCAGCGTAGTGGAGTACAATGAGCAGTTCTTC. The full variable domain, rest sourced from reference TRBV9 and TRBJ2-1, is DSGVTQTPKHLITATGQRVTLRCSPRSGDLSVYWYQQSLDQGLQFLIQYYNGEERAKGNILERFSAQQFPDLHSELNLSSLELGDSALYFCASSVVEYNEQFFGPGTRLTVL.

This clone has just one count. In DNA form, the CDR3 reads TGCGCCAGCAGCCCTGGACTAGCGGGAGGTTCTCGCTACGAGCAGTACTTC. Residues: CASSPGLAGGSRYEQYF. The chain combines TRBV5-1 with TRBJ2-5; 14 nucleotides agree with TRBD2. The J call may be faulty, since TRBJ2-7 better matches the DNA end. Germline V CDR1 and CDR2: SGHRS, YFSETQ. CDR3 length: 17 amino acids.

This clone has just a few counts. This chain connects TRBV6-1 to TRBJ1-1; D unclear. Trimming pared 6 bases from V and 7 bases from J, leaving 15 bases between. The CDR3 totals 13 residues. The germline CDR1 and CDR2 sequences are MNHNS and SASEGT. The CDR3 DNA sequence: TGTGCCAGCAGCACCTTCCGAGGGTATGAAGCTTTCTTT. Protein product: CASSTFRGYEAFF.

This clone was seen a handful of times. The V and J genes are TRBV11-2 and TRBJ1-2; 10 bases align to TRBD1. Germline CDR1 and CDR2: SGHAT and FQNNGV. CDR3 size: 14 residues. V lost 4 bases, J lost 8 bases, and 7 bases stayed unmatched. CDR3 sequence: CASSSRTGGRGYTF. The CDR3 DNA reads TGTGCCAGCAGCTCGCGGACAGGGGGAAGGGGCTACACCTTC.

The chain couples TRBV28 to TRBJ2-7, with 10 bases identical to TRBD2. V trimming: 5 bases; J trimming: 3 bases; junction bases outside the gene matches: 7. The germline gives CDR1 MDHEN, CDR2 SYDVKM. This CDR3 comprises 15 residues. CDR3: CASSLAGAGGYEQYF. CDR3 DNA: TGTGCCAGCAGTCTAGCGGGAGCAGGGGGCTACGAGCAGTACTTC.

The sample holds a few counts of this clone. V is TRBV5-6 and J is TRBJ2-6, with unresolved D. The CDR3 runs to 14 residues. Germline loops: CDR1 SGHDT, CDR2 YYEEEE. V lost 4 bases to trimming and J lost 2 bases, with 7 bases between them. In DNA form, the CDR3 reads TGTGCCAGCAGCCGGAGCCCTGGGGCCAACGTCCTGACTTTC. As protein: CASSRSPGANVLTF. Full variable domain (rest looked up from reference TRBV5-6 and TRBJ2-6): DAGVTQSPTHLIKTRGQQVTLRCSPKSGHDTVSWYQQALGQGPQFIFQYYEEEERQRGNFPDRFSGHQFPNYSSELNVNALLLGDSALYLCASSRSPGANVLTFGAGSRLTVL.

V is TRBV19 and J is TRBJ2-1; D remains unclear. Germline values: CDR1 LNHDA, CDR2 SQIVND (reference sequence). The V end was cut by 7 bases, the J end by 8 bases, with 15 bases between. CDR3 length: 13 residues. CDR3 nucleotides: TGTGCCAGTAAATCAGCCGCGGTACATGAGCAGTTCTTC. It encodes CASKSAAVHEQFF.

V and J are TRBV11-3 and TRBJ2-3; 8 bases agree with TRBD2. After removal of 3 bases from V and 7 bases from J, the junction contained 9 bases not matched to a gene. Germline assignment: CDR1 SGHNT and CDR2 YENEEA. The CDR3 is made up of 15 amino acids. Here the CDR3 reads CASSFVAGGGNTQYF. CDR3 sequence (DNA): TGTGCCAGCAGCTTCGTTGCCGGGGGGGGGAATACGCAGTATTTT. Drawing the rest from reference TRBV11-3 and TRBJ2-3, the complete variable domain is EAGVVQSPRYKIIEKKQPVAFWCNPISGHNTLYWYLQNLGQGPELLIRYENEEAVDDSQLPKDRFSAERLKGVDSTLKIQPAELGDSAVYLCASSFVAGGGNTQYFGPGTRLTVL.

There are a few counts of this clone. V usage is TRBV30 and J usage is TRBJ1-1, with 7 bases fitting TRBD1. The length of the CDR3 is 12 residues. The germline CDR1 and CDR2 sequences are GTSNPN and SVGIG (reference sequence). In DNA, the CDR3 is TGTGCACGGGACAGACTTGAGACTGAAGCTTTCTTT. It translates to CARDRLETEAFF.

This clone was seen a few times. In the same sample, other DNA sequences code for this CDR3. V usage is TRBV2 and J usage is TRBJ1-5; possibly TRBD1 for D (5 bases). Trimming stripped 3 bases from V and 2 bases from J, with 11 bases between. The germline V gene has CDR1 SNHLY and CDR2 FYNNEI. This CDR3 is 15 amino acids long. The CDR3, as DNA: TGTGCCAGCAGTGATAGGCAGGGTGGCAATCAGCCCCAGCATTTT. Amino acid sequence: CASSDRQGGNQPQHF.

The count of this clone is one. V is TRBV5-1 and J is TRBJ1-2, with TRBD1 as a possible D gene (6 bases). V was trimmed by 4 bases and J by 4 bases, leaving 20 bases between them. This CDR3 spans 16 amino acids. Germline lookup yields CDR1 SGHRS and CDR2 YFSETQ. In DNA, the CDR3 is TGCGCCAGCAGCCCTTCCCCGACAGGCCTAGCCTATGGCTACACCTTC. It is translated as CASSPSPTGLAYGYTF.

V is TRBV18 and J is TRBJ2-7; D is unresolved. V was shortened by 4 bases and J by 0 bases, with 7 bases between the two germline ends. The germline CDR1 and CDR2 sequences are KGHSH and LQKENI. The CDR3 covers 13 residues. The CDR3 region has the DNA TGTGCCAGCTCACTCCCGAGCTCCTACGAGCAGTACTTC. Protein sequence: CASSLPSSYEQYF.